The 9 T cell receptor beta chains reported below all come from one sample, sequenced in a study of blood T cell repertoires in COVID-19. Sequencing was performed with immunoSEQ multiplex PCR; in TCRdb, only in-frame clones are kept and a portion is missing. The sample yields roughly 130,000 clones, roughly 80% seen once. Sequenced: peripheral blood. The origin of the receptors is a woman between 50 and 59 years old with acute or convalescent COVID-19.

This chain uses TRBV30 with TRBJ1-2; weak D call: TRBD1 (6 bases). V lost 0 bases, J lost 8 bases, and 13 bases lay in between. Germline loops: CDR1 GTSNPN, CDR2 SVGIG (reference sequence). CDR3 length equals 13 residues. The CDR3 coding sequence is TGTGCCTGGAGTGTACGACGGGGGGCCGGCTACACCTTC. It encodes CAWSVRRGAGYTF. Full variable domain (remainder filled in from reference TRBV30 and TRBJ1-2): SQTIHQWPATLVQPVGSPLSLECTVEGTSNPNLYWYRQAAGRGLQLLFYSVGIGQISSEVPQNLSASRPQDRQFILSSKKLLLSDSGFYLCAWSVRRGAGYTFGSGTRLTVV.

This clone has just one count. This chain links TRBV6-5 with TRBJ2-3; D gene ambiguous. The CDR3 consists of 14 residues. Germline loops: CDR1 MNHEY, CDR2 SVGAGI. With 2 bases removed from V and 0 bases from J, the gap between germline ends came to 6 bases. The CDR3 reads CASSYTYSTDTQYF. CDR3 coding DNA: TGTGCCAGCAGTTACACCTATAGCACAGATACGCAGTATTTT.

The chain recombines TRBV5-1 with TRBJ1-1; 7 bases line up with TRBD1. Trimming removed 4 bases from V and 3 bases from J; junction bases left unmatched: 21. The CDR3 has 19 amino acids. The germline CDR1 and CDR2 sequences are SGHRS and YFSETQ. The chain's CDR3 is CASSRIYTRDRSGYTEAFF. As DNA, the CDR3 is TGCGCCAGCAGCCGTATTTACACCCGGGACAGAAGCGGGTACACTGAAGCTTTCTTT.

This sequence joins TRBV4-2 and TRBJ1-2, with a weak D call TRBD1 (5 bases). The V and J ends lost 0 bases and 6 bases respectively, with 17 bases between them. Germline CDR1 and CDR2: LGHNA and YNFKEQ. The CDR3 length is 16 residues. CDR3 DNA: TGTGCCAGCAGCCAAGAAGGGGCGGCGGGGTTGGATGGCTACACCTTC. Protein product: CASSQEGAAGLDGYTF.

This clone showed up just a few times. The chain combines TRBV29-1 with TRBJ1-5; 7 nucleotides match TRBD1. V shed 6 bases and J 4 bases; nucleotides not matched to a gene: 9. This CDR3 has 14 amino acids. Germline CDR1 is SQVTM and CDR2 is ANQGSEA. The CDR3 here is CSVKDRDRNQPQHF. The CDR3 coding sequence is TGCAGCGTCAAAGACCGGGACAGAAATCAGCCCCAGCATTTT.

The V and J genes are TRBV7-9 and TRBJ1-1; perhaps TRBD1 as D (6 bases). The germline V gene has CDR1 SEHNR and CDR2 FQNEAQ (reference sequence). V dropped 4 bases and J dropped 5 bases, with 11 bases sitting between them. The CDR3 length is 13 residues. The CDR3 reads CASSSEGGTEAFF. For the CDR3, the DNA is TGTGCCAGCAGCTCCGAGGGGGGGACTGAAGCTTTCTTT.

This clone came up once. V is TRBV5-1 and J is TRBJ2-7; 7 bases fit TRBD1. The CDR3 is made up of 16 amino acids. V trimming: 4 bases; J trimming: 6 bases; junction bases outside the gene matches: 16. Germline V gene lookup returns CDR1 SGHRS and CDR2 YFSETQ. The CDR3: CASSPDPGLRGLEQYF. The CDR3 DNA is TGCGCCAGCAGCCCGGACCCGGGCTTAAGGGGGCTCGAGCAGTACTTC. Full variable domain (rest looked up from reference TRBV5-1 and TRBJ2-7): KAGVTQTPRYLIKTRGQQVTLSCSPISGHRSVSWYQQTPGQGLQFLFEYFSETQRNKGNFPGRFSGRQFSNSRSEMNVSTLELGDSALYLCASSPDPGLRGLEQYFGPGTRLTVT.

V usage is TRBV7-8 and J usage is TRBJ1-4, with D hard to call. This CDR3 has 14 residues. In germline, CDR1 is SGHVS, CDR2 FQNEAQ. Trimming left V 5 bases short and J 5 bases short, with 12 bases between. CDR3 bases: TGTGCCAGCAGCCGGGAGGGCGCGAATGAAAAACTGTTTTTT. Translation gives CASSREGANEKLFF.

This clone was seen just once. The genes are TRBV10-1 and TRBJ1-3, with 7 bases fitting TRBD1. Germline V gives CDR1 WNHNN, CDR2 SYGVQD (reference sequence). The J segment lost 2 bases and the V segment lost 6 bases, leaving 4 bases of the junction unmatched. The CDR3 has 14 residues. CDR3 coding DNA: TGCGCCAGCAGCTCCCAGGGGGCTGGAAACACCATATATTTT. It encodes CASSSQGAGNTIYF.